Presented here are 28 T cell receptor beta chains from one specimen sequenced in a study of T cell responses to AZD1222 COVID-19 vaccine. Assay used: immunoSEQ multiplex PCR; TCRdb lists only in-frame clones, some missing. The repertoire holds about 120,000 clones, with roughly 84% as singletons. The sequences come from peripheral blood, collected on day 0 of AZD1222 vaccination. These receptors all stem from an adult in good health.

The chain is built from TRBV12-2 and TRBJ2-5; TRBD1 is the table's D call and was not checked against the DNA. TRBV12-2 is a listed pseudogene. The CDR3 sequence is 18 residues long. CDR3 residues: CASRLVLDPWDMGETQYF. CDR3 nucleotide sequence: TGTGCAAGTCGCTTAGTATTAGATCCGTGGGACATGGGGGAGACCCAGTACTTC.

The chain has TRBV29-1 and TRBJ1-1, with D unresolved. CDR1 is SQVTM and CDR2 is ANQGSEA in the germline V gene. V dropped 0 bases and J dropped 1 base, with 9 bases sitting between them. The CDR3 consists of 14 residues. The CDR3 region is CSVEDGWQNTEAFF. The CDR3 bases are TGCAGCGTTGAAGATGGGTGGCAGAACACTGAAGCTTTCTTT.

The V and J genes are TRBV7-9 and TRBJ1-3; D is unclear. The CDR3 spans 16 residues. V was clipped by 5 bases and J by 0 bases, with 14 bases between them. Germline loops: CDR1 SEHNR, CDR2 FQNEAQ (reference sequence). This CDR3 is CASSDRVVNSGNTIYF. CDR3 bases: TGTGCCAGCAGCGACCGTGTGGTCAACTCTGGAAACACCATATATTTT. Looking up the rest from reference TRBV7-9 and TRBJ1-3 gives the full variable domain: DTGVSQNPRHKITKRGQNVTFRCDPISEHNRLYWYRQTLGQGPEFLTYFQNEAQLEKSRLLSDRFSAERPKGSFSTLEIQRTEQGDSAMYLCASSDRVVNSGNTIYFGEGSWLTVV.

The chain uses TRBV12-2 and TRBJ1-6; TRBD1 was called by the table and not checked on the DNA. TRBV12-2 is deemed a pseudogene. The CDR3 sequence is 18 residues long. CDR3 region: CASLLGPRDRGKDSPLHF. The CDR3 nucleotides read TGTGCAAGTCTCCTCGGCCCCCGGGACAGGGGGAAGGATTCACCCCTCCACTTT.

This rearrangement joins TRBV5-1 to TRBJ2-2, with D possibly matching TRBD1 (6 bases). Germline values: CDR1 SGHRS, CDR2 YFSETQ. Trimming removed 4 bases at V and 2 bases at J, with 15 bases between. This CDR3 contains 16 residues. The CDR3 bases are TGCGCCAGCAGCCCCCAGGGGACATCTAACACCGGGGAGCTGTTTTTT. This gives the protein CASSPQGTSNTGELFF.

This chain joins TRBV3-1 (or the pseudogene TRBV3-2) and TRBJ1-6; D is ambiguous. Germline CDR1 and CDR2: LGHDT and YNNKEL (reference sequence). The V end was cut by 4 bases, the J end by 6 bases, with 13 bases between. CDR3 size: 15 residues. The CDR3 reads CASSPSTRGNSPLHF. The CDR3 region has the DNA TGTGCCAGCAGCCCTTCCACGCGGGGTAATTCACCCCTCCACTTT.

The chain employs TRBV19 and TRBJ2-3; D gene ambiguous. This CDR3 comprises 17 residues. V lost 0 bases and J lost 0, with 13 bases in between. Germline CDR1 reads LNHDA; CDR2 reads SQIVND (reference sequence). CDR3 nucleotide sequence: TGTGCCAGTAGTATAGATCTGGCCGTTGGAAGCACAGATACGCAGTATTTT. Its translation is CASSIDLAVGSTDTQYF.

The CDR3 protein is CASSERSRGDYGYTF. The CDR3 nucleotides are TGTGCCAGCAGTGAAAGGTCGAGAGGGGACTATGGCTACACCTTC. The chain combines TRBV6-1 with TRBJ1-2; tentative D call: TRBD1 (5 bases). The CDR3 is 15 residues long. Trimming removed 2 bases at V and 3 bases at J, with 13 bases between. Germline values: CDR1 MNHNS, CDR2 SASEGT.

This clone was seen a single time. This chain joins TRBV24-1 and TRBJ1-1; possibly TRBD1 for D (6 bases). The length of the CDR3 is 15 residues. V was trimmed by 3 bases and J by 5 bases, leaving 15 bases between them. Germline V CDR1 and CDR2: KGHDR, SFDVKD. CDR3 sequence reads: CATSDEGGGRTEAFF. The CDR3 region has the DNA TGTGCCACCAGTGATGAGGGAGGGGGAAGGACTGAAGCTTTCTTT.

The chain combines TRBV15 with TRBJ1-6, with 7 bases matching TRBD1. V shed 1 base and J 7 bases; nucleotides not matched to a gene: 1. Germline V gives CDR1 LNHNV, CDR2 YYDKDF (reference sequence). There are 14 residues in the CDR3. CDR3 protein: CATSRGQGNSPLHF. The DNA of the CDR3 is TGTGCCACCAGCAGAGGACAGGGAAATTCACCCCTCCACTTT.

In nucleotides, the CDR3 is TGTGCCAGTAGGGTTGGGGACAGGGACAATTCACCCCTCCACTTT. It is translated as CASRVGDRDNSPLHF. The chain uses TRBV19 and TRBJ1-6; 9 positions match TRBD1. After removal of 6 bases from V and 7 bases from J, the junction contained 7 bases not matched to a gene. The CDR3 extends over 15 amino acids. Germline CDR1 and CDR2: LNHDA and SQIVND (reference sequence).

The genes are TRBV18 and TRBJ2-6, with D unclear. The CDR3 is made up of 17 amino acids. Germline V gene data show CDR1 as KGHSH and CDR2 as LQKENI. V lost 3 bases, J lost 0 bases, and 12 bases lay in between. CDR3 nucleotides: TGTGCCAGCTCACCGGGTAGACACAGCTCTGGGGCCAACGTCCTGACTTTC. It encodes CASSPGRHSSGANVLTF.

V and J are TRBV2 and TRBJ1-2, with 7 positions matching TRBD1. Germline CDR1 SNHLY, CDR2 FYNNEI. The CDR3 has 17 residues. V was pared by 0 bases and J by 4 bases, with 11 bases of the junction left unmatched. The CDR3: CASSEAPSGTVTYGYTF. The CDR3, as DNA: TGTGCCAGCAGTGAAGCCCCAAGCGGGACAGTGACCTATGGCTACACCTTC.

This clone was recorded once. The chain links TRBV6-5 to TRBJ2-7; D may be TRBD1 (5 bases). The CDR3 has 14 amino acids. V was shortened by 10 bases and J by 1 base, with 17 bases between the two germline ends. Germline lookup yields CDR1 MNHEY and CDR2 SVGAGI. CDR3 coding DNA: TGTGCCACCCTCACGTACAGGAAATCCTACGAGCAGTACTTC. It encodes CATLTYRKSYEQYF.

The rearrangement uses TRBV24-1 and TRBJ2-1, with D possibly called TRBD1 or TRBD2 (6 bases each). The CDR3 sequence is 12 residues long. The V end lost 9 bases, the J end lost 6 bases, and 11 bases lay between the germline ends. Germline V gene lookup returns CDR1 KGHDR and CDR2 SFDVKD. The CDR3 bases are TGTGCCACCGGGGGGCTTGGCAATGAGCAGTTCTTC. This codes for CATGGLGNEQFF.

This clone was recorded a few times. The chain uses TRBV24-1 and TRBJ1-2; no firm D call. This CDR3 is 13 amino acids long. The ends were cut back, 0 bases at V and 3 bases at J, with 4 bases in the middle. Germline V CDR1 and CDR2: KGHDR, SFDVKD. The CDR3 region is CATSDLTDYGYTF. In nucleotides, the CDR3 is TGTGCCACCAGTGATTTGACAGACTATGGCTACACCTTC.

The CDR3 loop is CASSRQDNYGYTF. CDR3 DNA: TGTGCCAGCAGCCGACAGGATAACTATGGCTACACCTTC. The chain combines TRBV5-8 with TRBJ1-2; D is possibly TRBD1 (6 bases). V shed 4 bases and J shed 1 base, with 8 bases lying between them. This CDR3 has 13 residues. Looked up from germline, CDR1 is SGHTS and CDR2 is YDEGEE.

The V call is TRBV11-3, the J call TRBJ2-1; 7 bases align to TRBD1. The CDR3 runs to 12 residues. Germline trimming cut 3 bases from V and 9 bases from J; bases unmatched to any gene: 2. CDR1 is SGHNT and CDR2 is YENEEA in the germline V gene. DNA for the CDR3: TGTGCCAGCAGCTTTCCAGGGGGTGAGCAGTTCTTC. This codes for CASSFPGGEQFF.

V gene TRBV27 combines with J gene TRBJ2-3; 9 bases map to TRBD2. Germline V gene data show CDR1 as MNHEY and CDR2 as SMNVEV (reference sequence). V lost 7 bases, J lost 5 bases, and 13 bases stayed unmatched. CDR3 length equals 16 residues. Here the CDR3 DNA reads TGTGCCAGCACCCTTATAGCGGGGGCGCACCTAGATACGCAGTATTTT. It encodes CASTLIAGAHLDTQYF.

J is TRBJ1-2 and V is TRBV5-8, with unresolved D. V was pared by 2 bases and J by 1 base, with 6 bases between. The length of the CDR3 is 13 residues. Germline V gene lookup returns CDR1 SGHTS and CDR2 YDEGEE. The CDR3 protein is CASSFSLNYGYTF. Written as DNA, the CDR3 is TGTGCCAGCAGCTTCAGCCTTAACTATGGCTACACCTTC.

The V call is TRBV2, the J call TRBJ1-5; 8 positions agree with TRBD1. The CDR3 has 14 residues. V dropped 6 bases and J dropped 3; count of bases not matched to a gene: 4. Germline CDR1 and CDR2: SNHLY and FYNNEI. The DNA for the CDR3 is TGTGCCAGCAGAAAGGACAGGGACAATCAGCCCCAGCATTTT. Translating gives CASRKDRDNQPQHF.

J is TRBJ1-2 and V is TRBV19, with no clear D. CDR1 LNHDA and CDR2 SQIVND come from the germline V gene (reference sequence). V was shortened by 2 bases and J by 4 bases, with 8 bases between the two germline ends. This CDR3 has 13 amino acids. CDR3 DNA sequence: TGTGCCAGTAGTATATCGGGGAGCTATGGCTACACCTTC. This codes for CASSISGSYGYTF. Combining the CDR3 with reference TRBV19 and TRBJ1-2 gives the whole variable domain DGGITQSPKYLFRKEGQNVTLSCEQNLNHDAMYWYRQDPGQGLRLIYYSQIVNDFQKGDIAEGYSVSREKKESFPLTVTSAQKNPTAFYLCASSISGSYGYTFGSGTRLTVV.

In its sample, this clone was seen a few times. This chain joins TRBV18 and TRBJ2-7, with D perhaps given as TRBD1 or TRBD2 (5 bases each). V lost 4 bases, J lost 2 bases, and 12 bases lay in between. This CDR3 contains 14 residues. Germline CDR1 KGHSH, CDR2 LQKENI. CDR3 loop: CASSRGAQTYEQYF. The CDR3 nucleotides read TGTGCCAGCTCACGAGGGGCACAGACCTACGAGCAGTACTTC.

The V and J genes are TRBV9 and TRBJ2-1, with TRBD1 identical over 7 bases. Germline CDR1 is SGDLS and CDR2 is YYNGEE. This CDR3 has 15 amino acids. Trimming took 4 bases from V and 7 from J; bases not matched to a gene: 11. The DNA of the CDR3 is TGTGCCAGCAGCCCCGAGGGGGCCCCACGGAATGAGCAGTTCTTC. Amino acid sequence: CASSPEGAPRNEQFF. The variable domain in full, with the rest retrieved from reference TRBV9 and TRBJ2-1, is DSGVTQTPKHLITATGQRVTLRCSPRSGDLSVYWYQQSLDQGLQFLIQYYNGEERAKGNILERFSAQQFPDLHSELNLSSLELGDSALYFCASSPEGAPRNEQFFGPGTRLTVL.

The chain combines TRBV30 with TRBJ2-2; weak D call: TRBD2 (5 bases). CDR1 and CDR2 (germline): GTSNPN, SVGIG (reference sequence). This CDR3 region has 13 residues. Trimming cost V 3 bases and J 5 bases, with 10 bases left between them. DNA for the CDR3: TGTGCCTGGAGATTTGGGGAGACCGGGGAGCTGTTTTTT. The encoded protein is CAWRFGETGELFF.

The chain carries TRBV18 and TRBJ1-1; D gene uncertain. The CDR3 is made up of 14 amino acids. V was pared by 0 bases and J by 3 bases, with 8 bases between. The germline CDR1 and CDR2 sequences are KGHSH and LQKENI. The CDR3 reads CASSPPGWDTEAFF. CDR3 DNA: TGTGCCAGCTCACCACCAGGGTGGGACACTGAAGCTTTCTTT. Complete variable domain (other parts from reference TRBV18 and TRBJ1-1): NAGVMQNPRHLVRRRGQEARLRCSPMKGHSHVYWYRQLPEEGLKFMVYLQKENIIDESGMPKERFSAEFPKEGPSILRIQQVVRGDSAAYFCASSPPGWDTEAFFGQGTRLTVV.

This rearrangement joins TRBV7-2 to TRBJ2-7; D possibly matches TRBD1 or TRBD2 (5 bases each). The CDR3 spans 15 residues. Germline values: CDR1 SGHTA, CDR2 FQGNSA. Trimming pared 0 bases from V and 6 bases from J, leaving 15 bases between. The CDR3 sequence: CASSLAWGSGGEQYF. The CDR3 nucleotides are TGTGCCAGCAGCTTAGCGTGGGGGAGTGGTGGCGAGCAGTACTTC.

This sequence joins TRBV7-2 and TRBJ2-3; 8 bases match TRBD1. CDR3 length equals 17 residues. V shed 1 base and J 3 bases; nucleotides not matched to a gene: 9. Germline V gene data show CDR1 as SGHTA and CDR2 as FQGNSA. CDR3 in amino acids: CASSLEFRGRATDTQYF. CDR3 in DNA: TGTGCCAGCAGCTTAGAATTCAGGGGGCGCGCGACAGATACGCAGTATTTT.